This T cell receptor (beta chain) comes out of a study of a mutant IDH1 vaccine in newly diagnosed glioma. The overall study: Vaccination was launched 4-6 weeks after radiotherapy alone, or with temozolomide cycles. Previous care, which was radiotherapy, temozolomide, or both, most often involved both.

Sequencing was performed with immunoSEQ multiplex PCR; in TCRdb, only in-frame clones are kept and a portion is missing. The sample has tens of thousands of clones, roughly 80% seen once. Time point: week 47, end of study. Topical imiquimod was applied with each vaccine dose, which held 300 ug of mutant IDH1 20-mer peptide. New astrocytomas of WHO grade 3 or 4 that were IDH1-mutant and ATRX-lost were found in the donors. This clone was observed a single time. What it binds is not known. Germline V gene data show CDR1 as SGHRS and CDR2 as YFSETQ. V gave up 0 bases and J gave up 0 bases, with 10 bases separating them. CDR3 length: 15 residues.

The sequence was obtained from a woman between 45 and 65 years old with glioma. The J gene is TRBJ2-7, the V gene TRBV5-1; D possibly corresponds to TRBD1 (5 bases). Sequenced material: PBMCs, taken from a glioma patient whose treatment included an IDH1 peptide vaccine. The CDR3 bases are TGCGCCAGCAGCTTGGATACAGGAAGCTCCTACGAGCAGTACTTC. Translated: CASSLDTGSSYEQYF.